These T cell receptor beta chains were read from a single sample in a study of cytomegalovirus exposure and HLA in healthy donors. The assay was immunoSEQ multiplex PCR, and TCRdb's table has in-frame clones only and misses some. Among 95,000 or so clones listed, under 90% were seen once. The specimen sequenced was PBMCs. These receptors all come from a woman between 70 and 85 years old in good health and CMV-seropositive. Both conserved end residues are part of each CDR3. The order of the fields is J gene, CDR3 length, clone size, V gene, D gene, CDR3 protein, CDR3 DNA. The D gene is left open where the match is weak. Size values are once, few and many counts, or a class for expanded clones, and some rows have none.

j_call: TRBJ2-1
cdr3_length: 14
clone_size: few
v_call: TRBV4-3
d_call: NA
cdr3_aa: CASSQNDNYNEQFF
cdr3_nt: TGCGCCAGCAGCCAGAACGACAATTACAATGAGCAGTTCTTC

j_call: TRBJ2-7
cdr3_length: 14
clone_size: NA
v_call: TRBV4-1
d_call: NA
cdr3_aa: CASSQDGTIYEQYF
cdr3_nt: TGCGCCAGCAGCCAAGATGGGACAATCTACGAGCAGTACTTC

j_call: TRBJ1-2
cdr3_length: 13
clone_size: NA
v_call: TRBV7-2
d_call: NA
cdr3_aa: CASSLGPTAGYTF
cdr3_nt: TGTGCCAGCAGCTTGGGGCCGACGGCTGGCTACACCTTC

j_call: TRBJ2-2
cdr3_length: 15
clone_size: NA
v_call: TRBV30
d_call: TRBD2
cdr3_aa: CACRGGAPDTGELFF
cdr3_nt: TGTGCCTGTCGGGGGGGCGCGCCCGACACCGGGGAGCTGTTTTTT

j_call: TRBJ2-1
cdr3_length: 17
clone_size: NA
v_call: TRBV6-9
d_call: NA
cdr3_aa: CASSSRPGLLSGNEQFF
cdr3_nt: TGTGCCAGCAGTTCTCGACCGGGACTGCTGTCTGGCAATGAGCAGTTCTTC

j_call: TRBJ2-5
cdr3_length: 17
clone_size: few
v_call: TRBV7-2
d_call: TRBD2
cdr3_aa: CASSPQGLAGTGGTQYF
cdr3_nt: TGTGCCAGCAGCCCCCAGGGACTAGCGGGTACTGGGGGGACCCAGTACTTC

j_call: TRBJ2-2
cdr3_length: 15
clone_size: NA
v_call: TRBV2
d_call: NA
cdr3_aa: CASSELATNTGELFF
cdr3_nt: TGTGCCAGCAGTGAACTGGCAACGAACACCGGGGAGCTGTTTTTT

j_call: TRBJ1-2
cdr3_length: 15
clone_size: NA
v_call: TRBV30
d_call: TRBD1
cdr3_aa: CAWIPPQGVRYGYTF
cdr3_nt: TGTGCCTGGATACCCCCCCAGGGGGTTCGGTATGGCTACACCTTC

j_call: TRBJ1-3
cdr3_length: 17
clone_size: NA
v_call: TRBV23-1
d_call: TRBD1
cdr3_aa: CASSQSGQGHSGNTIYF
cdr3_nt: TGCGCCAGCAGTCAATCGGGACAGGGGCACTCTGGAAACACCATATATTTT

j_call: TRBJ1-3
cdr3_length: 16
clone_size: NA
v_call: TRBV19
d_call: NA
cdr3_aa: CASSMARGGSGNTIYF
cdr3_nt: TGTGCCAGTAGTATGGCACGAGGGGGATCTGGAAACACCATATATTTT

j_call: TRBJ2-3
cdr3_length: 14
clone_size: NA
v_call: TRBV5-8
d_call: TRBD1
cdr3_aa: CTSSITGGTDTQYF
cdr3_nt: TGTACCAGCAGCATTACAGGGGGCACAGATACGCAGTATTTT

j_call: TRBJ1-6
cdr3_length: 13
clone_size: NA
v_call: TRBV5-4
d_call: TRBD1
cdr3_aa: CASSSQGDSPLHF
cdr3_nt: TGTGCCAGCAGCTCCCAGGGGGATTCACCCCTCCACTTT

j_call: TRBJ2-2
cdr3_length: 12
clone_size: once
v_call: TRBV30
d_call: NA
cdr3_aa: CVCAGIPGELFF
cdr3_nt: TGTGTCTGTGCGGGAATACCCGGGGAGCTGTTTTTT

j_call: TRBJ2-7
cdr3_length: 17
clone_size: NA
v_call: TRBV14
d_call: TRBD1
cdr3_aa: CASSRERTGKGTYEQYF
cdr3_nt: TGTGCCAGCAGCCGGGAGAGGACAGGGAAGGGGACCTACGAGCAGTACTTC

j_call: TRBJ2-5
cdr3_length: 13
clone_size: NA
v_call: TRBV7-2
d_call: NA
cdr3_aa: CASSSGIVETQYF
cdr3_nt: TGTGCCAGCAGCTCGGGGATTGTGGAGACCCAGTACTTC

j_call: TRBJ2-3
cdr3_length: 17
clone_size: NA
v_call: TRBV7-9
d_call: TRBD2
cdr3_aa: CASSPTSTSGLTDTQYF
cdr3_nt: TGTGCCAGCAGCCCCACCTCGACTAGCGGCCTCACAGATACGCAGTATTTT

j_call: TRBJ2-7
cdr3_length: 15
clone_size: NA
v_call: TRBV5-5
d_call: NA
cdr3_aa: CASSQVTGSSYEQYF
cdr3_nt: TGCGCCAGCAGCCAGGTTACAGGATCCTCCTACGAGCAGTACTTC

j_call: TRBJ1-1
cdr3_length: 15
clone_size: NA
v_call: TRBV6-1
d_call: TRBD1
cdr3_aa: CASRTGTGGTNEAFF
cdr3_nt: TGTGCCAGCAGAACCGGGACAGGGGGAACCAATGAAGCTTTCTTT

j_call: TRBJ2-1
cdr3_length: 15
clone_size: NA
v_call: TRBV5-4
d_call: TRBD1
cdr3_aa: CASSSDRGGYNEQFF
cdr3_nt: TGTGCCAGCAGCTCGGACAGGGGAGGCTACAATGAGCAGTTCTTC

j_call: TRBJ1-1
cdr3_length: 14
clone_size: once
v_call: TRBV5-1
d_call: NA
cdr3_aa: CASSRPDMGTEAFF
cdr3_nt: TGCGCCAGCAGCCGGCCCGACATGGGCACTGAAGCTTTCTTT

j_call: TRBJ2-5
cdr3_length: 19
clone_size: NA
v_call: TRBV7-2
d_call: TRBD2
cdr3_aa: CASSESGKRTSGIQETQYF
cdr3_nt: TGTGCCAGCAGCGAATCCGGGAAGCGGACTAGCGGGATACAAGAGACCCAGTACTTC

j_call: TRBJ1-1
cdr3_length: 15
clone_size: once
v_call: TRBV28
d_call: NA
cdr3_aa: CASSLWVSRGTEAFF
cdr3_nt: TGTGCCAGCAGTTTGTGGGTCTCACGAGGGACTGAAGCTTTCTTT

j_call: TRBJ2-1
cdr3_length: 16
clone_size: NA
v_call: TRBV6-6
d_call: TRBD1
cdr3_aa: CASSVFGTGNYNEQFF
cdr3_nt: TGTGCCAGCAGTGTCTTCGGGACAGGGAACTACAATGAGCAGTTCTTC

j_call: TRBJ1-1
cdr3_length: 14
clone_size: few
v_call: TRBV5-8
d_call: NA
cdr3_aa: CASSSQGGNTEAFF
cdr3_nt: TGTGCCAGCAGCTCCCAGGGCGGGAACACTGAAGCTTTCTTT

j_call: TRBJ2-2
cdr3_length: 12
clone_size: once
v_call: TRBV19
d_call: NA
cdr3_aa: CASSIVSGELFF
cdr3_nt: TGTGCCAGTAGTATAGTATCCGGGGAGCTGTTTTTT

j_call: TRBJ2-7
cdr3_length: 17
clone_size: NA
v_call: TRBV9
d_call: NA
cdr3_aa: CASSVGASESTSYEQYF
cdr3_nt: TGTGCCAGCAGCGTAGGGGCTAGCGAATCCACCTCCTACGAGCAGTACTTC

j_call: TRBJ1-1
cdr3_length: 14
clone_size: NA
v_call: TRBV18
d_call: TRBD1
cdr3_aa: CASSPGQGSFEAFF
cdr3_nt: TGTGCCAGCTCCCCTGGACAGGGGTCATTCGAAGCTTTCTTT

j_call: TRBJ2-3
cdr3_length: 16
clone_size: NA
v_call: TRBV7-3
d_call: TRBD2
cdr3_aa: CASSYGLAASTDTQYF
cdr3_nt: TGTGCCAGCAGCTACGGACTAGCGGCTAGCACAGATACGCAGTATTTT

j_call: TRBJ2-5
cdr3_length: 13
clone_size: NA
v_call: TRBV29-1
d_call: NA
cdr3_aa: CSVEDLRRETQYF
cdr3_nt: TGCAGCGTTGAAGATCTGAGGAGAGAGACCCAGTACTTC

j_call: TRBJ2-3
cdr3_length: 18
clone_size: NA
v_call: TRBV29-1
d_call: TRBD2
cdr3_aa: CSVGVGLAGGSSTDTQYF
cdr3_nt: TGCAGCGTGGGGGTGGGACTAGCGGGAGGTTCGAGCACAGATACGCAGTATTTT

j_call: TRBJ2-1
cdr3_length: 15
clone_size: few
v_call: TRBV25-1
d_call: NA
cdr3_aa: CASRAGASSYNEQFF
cdr3_nt: TGTGCCAGCAGGGCGGGGGCAAGCTCCTACAATGAGCAGTTCTTC

j_call: TRBJ2-3
cdr3_length: 16
clone_size: NA
v_call: TRBV7-3
d_call: TRBD2
cdr3_aa: CASSSGLAGGSNTQYF
cdr3_nt: TGTGCCAGCAGCTCAGGACTAGCGGGAGGATCCAATACGCAGTATTTT

j_call: TRBJ2-3
cdr3_length: 16
clone_size: NA
v_call: TRBV19
d_call: NA
cdr3_aa: CASSSALGANTDTQYF
cdr3_nt: TGTGCCAGTAGTTCCGCCCTGGGGGCCAACACAGATACGCAGTATTTT

j_call: TRBJ2-3
cdr3_length: 17
clone_size: NA
v_call: TRBV15
d_call: NA
cdr3_aa: CATSREGGRGRRDTQYF
cdr3_nt: TGTGCCACCAGCAGAGAGGGGGGACGGGGCAGACGAGATACGCAGTATTTT

j_call: TRBJ2-1
cdr3_length: 15
clone_size: NA
v_call: TRBV11-1
d_call: TRBD2
cdr3_aa: CASSRGLASLNEQFF
cdr3_nt: TGTGCCAGCAGCCGCGGACTAGCGTCGTTGAATGAGCAGTTCTTC

j_call: TRBJ1-4
cdr3_length: 15
clone_size: NA
v_call: TRBV4-2
d_call: NA
cdr3_aa: CASSLDRAGDEKLFF
cdr3_nt: TGTGCCAGCAGCCTAGATCGGGCAGGGGATGAAAAACTGTTTTTT